The 13 T cell receptor beta chains given below trace back to one sample, sequenced in a study of cytomegalovirus exposure and HLA in healthy donors. The PCR was carried out with 60 Vbeta primers and 13 Jbeta primers. The repertoire was sequenced with immunoSEQ multiplex PCR; TCRdb's copy has only in-frame clones and lacks some. This sample carries about 94,000 clones, over 65% of them seen once, and the ten largest clones take around 4%. The specimen was PBMCs. The receptor set was obtained from a man aged 25-40 years in good health and CMV-seronegative.

The table lists this clone with a few counts. V usage is TRBV9 and J usage is TRBJ2-1; D perhaps matches TRBD2 (6 bases). The CDR3 spans 15 residues. Trimming took off 2 bases at V and 3 bases at J, with 12 bases between the two ends. Germline lookup yields CDR1 SGDLS and CDR2 YYNGEE. CDR3 protein: CASSVGGNGYNEQFF. CDR3 bases: TGTGCCAGCAGCGTTGGCGGGAACGGCTACAATGAGCAGTTCTTC.

The V gene is TRBV6-5, the J gene TRBJ2-7; TRBD2 is a possible D gene (5 bases). Trimming shortened V by 3 bases and J by 2 bases, and 11 bases separated the two germline ends. Germline CDR1 and CDR2: MNHEY and SVGAGI. This CDR3 is built from 14 residues. The CDR3 protein is CASSYSTGTYEQYF. The CDR3 DNA reads as TGTGCCAGCAGTTATTCGACGGGGACCTACGAGCAGTACTTC.

The J gene is TRBJ2-5, the V gene TRBV28, with 10 bases fitting TRBD2. V was clipped by 1 base and J by 3 bases; unmatched bases: 8. Germline lookup yields CDR1 MDHEN and CDR2 SYDVKM. CDR3 length equals 17 residues. CDR3 DNA: TGTGCCAGCAGTTTATCTCTAGGACTAGCGGCGAAAGAGACCCAGTACTTC. It translates to CASSLSLGLAAKETQYF.

This clone was observed a handful of times. The CDR3 reads CASSPIGTMLWYGYTF. In DNA form, the CDR3 reads TGTGCCAGCAGCCCTATCGGGACAATGCTTTGGTATGGCTACACCTTC. The chain carries TRBV27 and TRBJ1-2; perhaps TRBD1 as D (6 bases). The CDR3 totals 16 residues. Germline V gene lookup returns CDR1 MNHEY and CDR2 SMNVEV (reference sequence). Trimming took 6 bases from V and 5 from J, leaving 22 bases between them.

The CDR3 here is CATSTRRGNEQFF. In DNA form, the CDR3 reads TGTGCCACCAGCACAAGGCGGGGGAATGAGCAGTTCTTC. The chain recombines TRBV15 with TRBJ2-1, with 7 bases fitting TRBD2. The CDR3 extends over 13 amino acids. Per the germline V gene, CDR1 is LNHNV and CDR2 is YYDKDF (reference sequence). V shed 4 bases and J 7 bases; nucleotides not matched to a gene: 4.

The J gene is TRBJ2-3, the V gene TRBV27; a weak D match, TRBD2 (5 bases). This CDR3 has 14 amino acids. CDR1 and CDR2 (germline): MNHEY, SMNVEV (reference sequence). The V end lost 3 bases, the J end lost 5 bases, and 12 bases lay between the germline ends. The CDR3 spells CASSFMGARDTQYF. The CDR3 nucleotides read TGTGCCAGCAGTTTCATGGGAGCGAGAGATACGCAGTATTTT.

The chain is built from TRBV7-9 and TRBJ1-5; TRBD1 might be the D (6 bases). CDR3 length: 14 residues. Trimming cost V 3 bases and J 5 bases, with 11 bases left between them. Germline V gene sequence: CDR1 SEHNR, CDR2 FQNEAQ (reference sequence). CDR3 in amino acids: CASSFTGTDQPQHF. CDR3 nucleotide sequence: TGTGCCAGCAGCTTCACAGGGACGGATCAGCCCCAGCATTTT.

The rearrangement uses TRBV27 and TRBJ1-5; 8 bases match TRBD1. The CDR3 runs to 15 residues. Trimming removed 6 bases from V and 3 bases from J; junction bases left unmatched: 7. Germline V gene sequence: CDR1 MNHEY, CDR2 SMNVEV (reference sequence). The DNA for the CDR3 is TGTGCCAGCAGCACCGGGACAGGATTCAATCAGCCCCAGCATTTT. Its protein product is CASSTGTGFNQPQHF.

This chain connects TRBV6-1 to TRBJ1-2; the match to TRBD1 covers 7 bases. This CDR3 spans 14 amino acids. CDR1 and CDR2 from the germline V gene are MNHNS and SASEGT. Unmatched junction bases numbered 8, after V lost 5 bases and J lost 5 bases. This chain's CDR3 is CASSFGTADYGYTF. In DNA form, the CDR3 reads TGTGCCAGCAGTTTTGGGACAGCGGATTATGGCTACACCTTC.

J is TRBJ2-5 and V is TRBV29-1, with TRBD2 matching over 7 bases. V lost 5 bases to trimming and J lost 5 bases; unmatched junction nucleotides: 11. The germline gives CDR1 SQVTM, CDR2 ANQGSEA. The CDR3 extends over 14 amino acids. CDR3 residues: CSVTTSPLRETQYF. Here the CDR3 DNA reads TGCAGCGTTACGACTAGCCCTCTTCGGGAGACCCAGTACTTC.

The V gene is TRBV6-1, the J gene TRBJ1-6, with D possibly TRBD1 on 6 matching bases. Trimming shortened V by 4 bases and J by 3 bases, and 16 bases separated the two germline ends. Germline-derived CDR1 and CDR2 are MNHNS and SASEGT. The CDR3 length is 17 residues. CDR3 loop: CASSVDQQGYYNSPLHF. CDR3 bases: TGTGCCAGCAGTGTGGACCAACAGGGTTACTATAATTCACCCCTCCACTTT.

The rearrangement links TRBV10-2 to TRBJ1-2, with D unresolved. With 4 bases removed from V and 2 bases from J, the gap between germline ends came to 5 bases. CDR1 WSHSY and CDR2 SAAADI come from the germline V gene. This CDR3 spans 12 amino acids. The CDR3 DNA is TGCGCCAGCAGTGGTAGCAACTATGGCTACACCTTC. Encoded protein: CASSGSNYGYTF.

The J gene is TRBJ1-2, the V gene TRBV27, with 10 bases fitting TRBD1. The trim removed 9 bases at V and 6 bases at J, leaving 4 bases unmatched. CDR1 and CDR2 from the germline V gene are MNHEY and SMNVEV (reference sequence). The CDR3 is made up of 12 amino acids. CDR3 amino acids: CASSDRGHGYTF. The CDR3 DNA reads TGTGCCAGTTCCGACAGGGGGCATGGCTACACCTTC.